This T cell receptor beta chain was identified during a study of blood T cell repertoires in COVID-19. Only in-frame clones appear in the TCRdb table, and some are missing; sequencing was by immunoSEQ multiplex PCR. Of under 250,000 clones listed, about four fifths were seen once; the top ten hold about 4.8%. The CDR3 has 16 amino acids. V was clipped by 0 bases and J by 8 bases; unmatched bases: 9. The germline CDR1 and CDR2 sequences are SNHLY and FYNNEI. Before they entered the study, exposed participants had met a COVID-19 case within 2 weeks. The sample comprised PBMCs or T cells enriched from blood (not recorded which). The TCR originated in a woman between 45 and 60 years old who had been exposed to COVID-19. This chain uses TRBV2 with TRBJ1-2; TRBD1 agrees at 10 bases. The CDR3 loop reads CASSEARGQGGGGYTF. In nucleotides, the CDR3 is TGTGCCAGCAGTGAAGCGCGTGGACAGGGGGGCGGCGGCTACACCTTC.